Shown below are 32 T cell receptor beta chains from a single sample sequenced in a study of T cells in Graves' hyperthyroidism and ophthalmopathy. The CDR3 regions of TCR beta were amplified from RNA transcripts. The TCR CDR3 first-round RT-PCR relied on the HTBI primer set. In TCRdb, the multiplex PCR reads were re-called with MiXCR into one record per CDR3 protein. The sample lists under 350,000 distinct CDR3 sequences; approximately 12% were seen once. The material sequenced was blood. The receptors stem from a woman under 40 with Graves' hyperthyroidism that later progressed to Graves' ophthalmopathy.

This clonotype was counted only a few times. This sequence joins TRBV5-4 and TRBJ2-2, with a possible D match to TRBD2 (5 bases). Germline values: CDR1 SGHNT, CDR2 YYREEE (reference sequence). The CDR3 is made up of 14 amino acids. V dropped 3 bases and J dropped 5 bases, with 11 bases sitting between them. This CDR3 is CASSWRSGTGELFF. CDR3 coding DNA: TGTGCCAGCAGCTGGAGGTCGGGAACCGGGGAGCTGTTTTTT.

This clonotype has a count of ten or more. The chain links TRBV7-3 to TRBJ2-3, with unresolved D. The CDR3 has 14 residues. V lost 3 bases to trimming and J lost 4 bases, with 11 bases between them. Germline CDR1 SGHTA, CDR2 FQGTGA. DNA for the CDR3: TGTGCCAGCAGCTTTGAAGGGTTGGCAGATACGCAGTATTTT. This translates into CASSFEGLADTQYF.

This clonotype was observed a few times. The CDR3 does not close with the conserved phenylalanine or tryptophan, likely indicating a read error. The chain combines TRBV4-1 with TRBJ2-7; 7 nucleotides match TRBD2. V lost 2 bases, J lost 3 bases, and 7 bases stayed unmatched. CDR1 and CDR2 from the germline V gene are MGHRA and YSYEKL. This CDR3 has 15 amino acids. In DNA, the CDR3 is TGCGCCAGCAGCCAAACCAGCGGGAAAGGCTACGAGCAGTACCTC. It specifies CASSQTSGKGYEQYL.

This clonotype turned up a few times. The chain couples TRBV19 to TRBJ2-3; TRBD2 aligns across 7 bases. V was clipped by 3 bases and J by 5 bases; unmatched bases: 14. This CDR3 has 17 residues. Germline CDR1 LNHDA, CDR2 SQIVND (reference sequence). In DNA, the CDR3 is TGTGCCAGTAGTATGACAAACGGCCTAGCGGCGATAGATACGCAGTATTTT. Protein product: CASSMTNGLAAIDTQYF.

This clonotype has a handful of counts. The chain employs TRBV7-6 and TRBJ2-5; D is undetermined. The CDR3 covers 12 residues. Per germline, CDR1 SGHVS and CDR2 FNYEAQ. With 5 bases removed from V and 3 bases from J, the gap between germline ends came to 7 bases. The CDR3 loop reads CASSRMEETQYF. CDR3 nucleotides: TGTGCCAGCAGCCGGATGGAAGAGACCCAGTACTTC.

This clonotype was seen at least ten times. The chain is built from TRBV19 and TRBJ1-1; D remains unclear. V gave up 3 bases and J gave up 1 base, with 6 bases separating them. The germline V gene encodes CDR1 LNHDA and CDR2 SQIVND (reference sequence). The CDR3 has 13 residues. CDR3 coding DNA: TGTGCCAGTAGTATGAGGACGAACACTGAAGCTTTCTTT. Translation gives CASSMRTNTEAFF. The complete variable domain, with remaining parts taken from reference TRBV19 and TRBJ1-1, reads DGGITQSPKYLFRKEGQNVTLSCEQNLNHDAMYWYRQDPGQGLRLIYYSQIVNDFQKGDIAEGYSVSREKKESFPLTVTSAQKNPTAFYLCASSMRTNTEAFFGQGTRLTVV.

This clonotype has more than one count but fewer than ten. The J gene is TRBJ1-5, the V gene TRBV4-3, with TRBD1 as a possible D gene (5 bases). V was trimmed by 0 bases and J by 7 bases, leaving 13 bases between them. Germline V gene data show CDR1 as LGHNA and CDR2 as YSLEER. The CDR3 extends over 15 amino acids. The CDR3 protein is CASSQDWGGYQPQHF. CDR3 nucleotides: TGCGCCAGCAGCCAAGATTGGGGGGGATACCAGCCCCAGCATTTT.

At least ten counts were recorded for this clonotype. The chain couples TRBV28 to TRBJ2-5, with a possible D match to TRBD2 (5 bases). V was pared by 4 bases and J by 4 bases, with 22 bases between. Germline CDR1 is MDHEN and CDR2 is SYDVKM. The CDR3 covers 17 residues. The CDR3 region has the DNA TGTGCCAGCAGTTCCCCTCCTGGTGGGCCACGGGGAGAGACCCAGTACTTC. It encodes CASSSPPGGPRGETQYF.

This rearrangement joins TRBV11-1 to TRBJ2-2; possible D gene TRBD1, 6 bases. Germline V gene data show CDR1 as SGHAT and CDR2 as FQDESV (reference sequence). The CDR3 spans 15 residues. V dropped 8 bases and J dropped 1 base, with 14 bases sitting between them. CDR3: CASGPGHLNTGELFF. For the CDR3, the DNA is TGTGCCAGCGGACCGGGACACTTGAACACCGGGGAGCTGTTTTTT.

This clonotype came up many times. At one end, the junction sequence differs from germline, possibly due to a read error. The chain employs TRBV27 and TRBJ2-5; D assignment may be TRBD1 or TRBD2 (5 bases each). The CDR3 consists of 14 residues. Germline V gene lookup returns CDR1 MNHEY and CDR2 SMNVEV (reference sequence). CDR3 in DNA: TGTGCCAGCAGCGCCCACCGGGACGGCCTCGTTTTGAACTTC. This gives the protein CASSAHRDGLVLNF.

This chain connects TRBV14 to TRBJ1-1; TRBD1 matches 7 bases. The V segment lost 2 bases and the J segment 5 bases; nucleotides outside the gene matches: 8. The CDR3 is made up of 15 amino acids. The germline gives CDR1 SGHDN, CDR2 FVKESK. The CDR3 DNA reads as TGTGCCAGCAGCCAAATCGAGGGGGCTTTAACTGAAGCTTTCTTT. Translation: CASSQIEGALTEAFF.

This clonotype has ten or more counts. The gene calls are TRBV3-1 and TRBJ2-1; 11 positions agree with TRBD2. This CDR3 contains 16 residues. Unmatched junction bases numbered 4, after V lost 4 bases and J lost 2 bases. CDR1 is LGHDT and CDR2 is YNNKEL in the germline V gene (reference sequence). The CDR3 spells CASSLPGLAAYNEQFF. DNA for the CDR3: TGTGCCAGCAGCCTACCGGGACTAGCGGCCTACAATGAGCAGTTCTTC.

The table lists this clonotype with many counts. The DNA of the CDR3 is TGTGCCAGCAGCTTGTTGATGGATGAGCAGTTCTTC. Translated: CASSLLMDEQFF. The rearrangement links TRBV7-9 to TRBJ2-1, with D uncertain. Looked up from germline, CDR1 is SEHNR and CDR2 is FQNEAQ (reference sequence). V gave up 3 bases and J gave up 8 bases, with 8 bases separating them. The CDR3 consists of 12 residues.

This clonotype was found many times. This chain links TRBV27 with TRBJ2-7; 9 positions match TRBD1. Trimming cost V 5 bases and J 4 bases; bases outside gene matches: 6. This CDR3 contains 14 residues. Looked up from germline, CDR1 is MNHEY and CDR2 is SMNVEV (reference sequence). The CDR3 protein is CASSPRDRAYEQYF. The CDR3 DNA reads TGTGCCAGCAGTCCTCGGGACAGGGCATACGAGCAGTACTTC.

At least ten counts were recorded for this clonotype. The chain recombines TRBV29-1 with TRBJ2-7, with D perhaps matching TRBD1 or TRBD2 (5 bases each). Trimming took off 5 bases at V and 6 bases at J, with 14 bases between the two ends. CDR3 length: 12 residues. Germline CDR1 and CDR2: SQVTM and ANQGSEA. CDR3 in DNA: TGCAGCGTTCGCGGGCCCGGGGCCGAGCAGTACTTC. It translates to CSVRGPGAEQYF.

There are many counts of this clonotype. V is TRBV7-9 and J is TRBJ2-7, with D uncertain. Trimming removed 3 bases at V and 6 bases at J, with 12 bases between. The CDR3 sequence is 13 residues long. Germline assignment: CDR1 SEHNR and CDR2 FQNEAQ (reference sequence). Written as DNA, the CDR3 is TGTGCCAGCAGCTTGGCTTCCCACTCCGAGCAGTACTTC. Protein: CASSLASHSEQYF.

This clonotype was seen a handful of times. The J gene is TRBJ1-5, the V gene TRBV12-3 or TRBV12-4; tentative D call: TRBD1 (6 bases). This CDR3 comprises 13 residues. Deletions cut 5 bases from V and 9 bases from J, with 14 bases between. The CDR3 protein is CASSAGRGAPQHF. CDR3 DNA: TGTGCCAGCAGTGCCGGCCGGGGGGCGCCCCAGCATTTT.

This clonotype was seen many times. The rearrangement uses TRBV27 and TRBJ2-3; possible D gene TRBD2, 5 bases. Deletions cut 4 bases from V and 0 bases from J, with 8 bases between. Germline values: CDR1 MNHEY, CDR2 SMNVEV (reference sequence). The CDR3 sequence is 14 residues long. The CDR3 loop reads CASSSGLSTDTQYF. The DNA for the CDR3 is TGTGCCAGCAGTTCAGGACTGAGCACAGATACGCAGTATTTT.

This clonotype came up a few times. The chain carries TRBV6-5 and TRBJ2-7; 12 bases align to TRBD2. The trim removed 8 bases at V and 4 bases at J, leaving 6 bases unmatched. The CDR3 totals 14 residues. CDR1 MNHEY and CDR2 SVGAGI come from the germline V gene. The chain's CDR3 is CASRRLAGVYEQYF. CDR3 nucleotide sequence: TGTGCCAGCCGAAGACTAGCGGGAGTTTACGAGCAGTACTTC.

This clonotype was counted many times. The V gene is TRBV20-1, the J gene TRBJ2-5; the D is unclear. Germline V gives CDR1 DFQATT, CDR2 SNEGSKA (reference sequence). V was trimmed by 3 bases and J by 5 bases, leaving 16 bases between them. There are 14 residues in the CDR3. CDR3 nucleotide sequence: TGCAGTGCTAGTGGGAAGGGCCGTCTCGAGACCCAGTACTTC. Its translation is CSASGKGRLETQYF.

This sequence joins TRBV7-9 and TRBJ1-5; unclear D gene. The CDR3 runs to 13 residues. The V gene's germline CDR1 is SEHNR and CDR2 FQNEAQ (reference sequence). Trimming shortened V by 6 bases and J by 6 bases, and 12 bases separated the two germline ends. CDR3 amino acids: CASSRSSIQPQHF. The CDR3 nucleotides are TGTGCCAGCAGTCGAAGCAGTATTCAGCCCCAGCATTTT.

This clonotype has a count of ten or more. The V gene is TRBV7-3, the J gene TRBJ2-4; no firm D call. Looked up from germline, CDR1 is SGHTA and CDR2 is FQGTGA. CDR3 size: 14 residues. V lost 5 bases and J lost 6, with 14 bases in between. CDR3 nucleotide sequence: TGTGCCAGCAGCCCCGTTCGGGTGGCAAACATTCAGTACTTC. This gives the protein CASSPVRVANIQYF.

This clonotype was detected ten times or more. The chain recombines TRBV11-1 with TRBJ2-1, with D possibly called TRBD1 or TRBD2 (6 bases each). This CDR3 is 14 amino acids long. CDR1 and CDR2 (germline): SGHAT, FQDESV (reference sequence). Trimming left V 1 base short and J 7 bases short, with 11 bases between. The CDR3 nucleotides are TGTGCCAGCAGCTTAGGAGGGGGGCGGAATGAGCAGTTCTTC. Residues: CASSLGGGRNEQFF.

The rearrangement joins TRBV27 to TRBJ2-7; TRBD1 is a possible D gene (8 bases). This CDR3 region has 14 residues. Germline values: CDR1 MNHEY, CDR2 SMNVEV (reference sequence). Between the trimmed V and J ends, which lost 8 bases and 0 bases, there was a span of 14 bases. The CDR3 DNA follows: TGTGCCAGCCACAGGGGGGGAAGCTCCTACGAGCAGTACTTC. This encodes CASHRGGSSYEQYF.

This clonotype was seen only a few times. V is TRBV18 and J is TRBJ2-6; tentatively, D is TRBD1 (5 bases). Trimming removed 1 base from V and 0 bases from J, with 7 bases in between. This CDR3 is built from 16 residues. Germline CDR1 is KGHSH and CDR2 is LQKENI. The CDR3 coding sequence is TGTGCCAGCTCACCACGGCAGGGCTCTGGGGCCAACGTCCTGACTTTC. Protein: CASSPRQGSGANVLTF.

The rearrangement joins TRBV2 to TRBJ2-1; D is possibly TRBD1 (5 bases). Per germline, CDR1 SNHLY and CDR2 FYNNEI. The CDR3 runs to 14 residues. V was pared by 7 bases and J by 4 bases, with 14 bases between. CDR3 region: CASNLPQGYNEQFF. CDR3 nucleotides: TGTGCCAGCAATCTCCCTCAGGGTTACAATGAGCAGTTCTTC.

This clonotype was recorded at least ten times. The CDR3 region has the DNA TGTGCCATCAGTCTCGGTGGGGAATCCAGAACAACTGAAGCTTTCTTT. The encoded protein is CAISLGGESRTTEAFF. The gene calls are TRBV10-3 and TRBJ1-1; D gene uncertain. Deletions cut 5 bases from V and 5 bases from J, with 21 bases between. Germline CDR1 and CDR2: ENHRY and SYGVKD. This CDR3 is 16 amino acids long.

This clonotype was counted at least ten times. The rearrangement joins TRBV5-6 to TRBJ1-1; possible D gene TRBD1, 6 bases. Germline CDR1 and CDR2: SGHDT and YYEEEE. The length of the CDR3 is 14 residues. V lost 1 base and J lost 5, with 12 bases in between. As DNA, the CDR3 is TGTGCCAGCAGCTTGTTTCGGGGGGCGACTGAAGCTTTCTTT. It codes for CASSLFRGATEAFF. The full variable domain, completed using reference TRBV5-6 and TRBJ1-1, is DAGVTQSPTHLIKTRGQQVTLRCSPKSGHDTVSWYQQALGQGPQFIFQYYEEEERQRGNFPDRFSGHQFPNYSSELNVNALLLGDSALYLCASSLFRGATEAFFGQGTRLTVV.

This clonotype was counted between two and nine times. Possible read error: a much larger clone is one base away. V is TRBV7-2 and J is TRBJ2-1; maybe TRBD1 (6 bases). From germline, CDR1 is SGHTA and CDR2 FQGNSA. The CDR3 has 14 residues. In nucleotides, the CDR3 is TGTGCCAGCAGCCCGGGACAAGCTGGCAATGAGCAGTCCTTC. Translated: CASSPGQAGNEQSF.

This clonotype was seen many times. This rearrangement joins TRBV7-9 to TRBJ2-1, with 8 nucleotides matching TRBD2. This CDR3 is 15 amino acids long. Unmatched junction bases numbered 5, after V lost 1 base and J lost 6 bases. The germline V gene has CDR1 SEHNR and CDR2 FQNEAQ (reference sequence). CDR3: CASSLGVAGSNEQFF. As DNA, the CDR3 is TGTGCCAGCAGCTTAGGGGTAGCGGGGAGCAATGAGCAGTTCTTC.

This clonotype came up many times. V and J are TRBV2 and TRBJ1-5, with D uncertain. CDR3 length: 11 amino acids. Germline CDR1 is SNHLY and CDR2 is FYNNEI. Trimming stripped 6 bases from V and 10 bases from J, with 10 bases between. The CDR3 reads CASRLELPQHF. CDR3 in DNA: TGTGCCAGCAGATTAGAGCTACCCCAGCATTTT.

This clonotype showed up just a few times. The V gene is TRBV6-5, the J gene TRBJ2-7, with D maybe TRBD1 (5 bases). V was clipped by 2 bases and J by 2 bases, with 13 bases between them. Per germline, CDR1 MNHEY and CDR2 SVGAGI. The CDR3 covers 15 residues. The CDR3 DNA reads TGTGCCAGCAGTTACGATTCTGGGGCCCCCTACGAGCAGTACTTC. It specifies CASSYDSGAPYEQYF.